One sample yielded the 3 T cell receptor beta chains listed below, sequenced in a study of T cells in Graves' hyperthyroidism and ophthalmopathy. RNA transcripts yielded amplified TCR beta CDR3 regions. Primed by the HTBI set, a first-round RT-PCR was run on the TCR CDR3. One entry per CDR3 protein results from TCRdb running MiXCR on the multiplex PCR reads. The sample carries around 480,000 distinct CDR3 sequences, about an eighth recorded once. The sample taken for sequencing was blood. The receptors derive from a woman in her late teens or twenties with Graves' hyperthyroidism.

This clonotype was detected many times. The gene calls are TRBV12-3 or TRBV12-4 and TRBJ2-3, with TRBD2 matching 13 bases. This CDR3 contains 19 residues. The V and J ends lost 6 bases and 2 bases, in that order; junction bases with no gene match: 14. This CDR3 is CASSPTGLAGDLHTDTQYF. The CDR3 DNA is TGTGCCAGCAGCCCCACCGGACTAGCGGGAGATTTACACACAGATACGCAGTATTTT.

The chain employs TRBV5-1 and TRBJ1-3; TRBD1 agrees at 8 bases. Germline V CDR1 and CDR2: SGHRS, YFSETQ. The CDR3 covers 16 residues. J lost 2 bases, V lost 4 bases, and 8 bases had no gene match. CDR3: CASSPRTGSAGNTIYF. The CDR3 coding sequence is TGCGCCAGCAGCCCGAGGACAGGGTCCGCTGGAAACACCATATATTTT.

At least ten counts were recorded for this clonotype. One end of the junction does not line up with germline, which may come from a read error. The gene calls are TRBV3-1 and TRBJ1-1, with a possible D match to TRBD1 (5 bases). The CDR3 covers 11 residues. In germline, CDR1 is LGHDT, CDR2 YNNKEL (reference sequence). CDR3 amino acids: CASTQGAEAFF. The CDR3 region has the DNA TGTGCCAGCACCCAAGGGGCTGAAGCTTTCTTT. Combining the CDR3 with reference TRBV3-1 and TRBJ1-1 gives the whole variable domain DTAVSQTPKYLVTQMGNDKSIKCEQNLGHDTMYWYKQDSKKFLKIMFSYNNKELIINETVPNRFSPKSPDKAHLNLHINSLELGDSAVYFCASTQGAEAFFGQGTRLTVV.